The 12 T cell receptor beta chains below come from one sample, sequenced in a study of shared clonotypes between healthy human individuals. Profiled with immunoSEQ multiplex PCR; TCRdb holds only in-frame clones, not every one. The sample lists 2,500,000 or so clones; 90% to 95% were seen once. Source material: naive CD4+ T cells sorted from blood. Specified subset: CD45RA+ positively selected. Receptor source: a young man in good health.

On this clone: Other nucleotide sequences in the sample specify the same CDR3. This chain links TRBV18 with TRBJ2-5; no clear D gene. Trimming took off 2 bases at V and 3 bases at J, with 4 bases between the two ends. CDR3 length: 12 amino acids. Germline V gene lookup returns CDR1 KGHSH and CDR2 LQKENI. The chain's CDR3 is CASSPSEETQYF. CDR3 DNA: TGTGCCAGCTCACCAAGTGAAGAGACCCAGTACTTC.

CDR3 in DNA: TGTGCCAGCAGCTTGTCACAGGGGGCTGGAGGCTACACCTTC. Protein product: CASSLSQGAGGYTF. The rearrangement uses TRBV13 and TRBJ1-2, with 9 positions matching TRBD1. The germline V gene encodes CDR1 PRHDT and CDR2 FYEKMQ (reference sequence). V lost 3 bases, J lost 8 bases, and 7 bases stayed unmatched. The CDR3 consists of 14 residues.

Notes on this clone: The same CDR3 also results from other DNA sequences found in this sample. The V call is TRBV30, the J call TRBJ2-3; no definite D call. CDR3 length equals 12 residues. Germline loops: CDR1 GTSNPN, CDR2 SVGIG (reference sequence). V lost 2 bases and J lost 3, with 6 bases in between. The CDR3 protein is CAWSSGTDTQYF. The DNA of the CDR3 is TGTGCCTGGAGTAGTGGGACAGATACGCAGTATTTT.

This chain joins TRBV13 and TRBJ2-5, with D perhaps matching TRBD1 or TRBD2 (6 bases each). V was trimmed by 6 bases and J by 1 base, leaving 15 bases between them. The CDR3 is made up of 15 amino acids. The germline CDR1 and CDR2 sequences are PRHDT and FYEKMQ (reference sequence). The chain's CDR3 is CASSPDGGRQETQYF. DNA for the CDR3: TGTGCCAGCAGTCCCGACGGGGGCCGCCAAGAGACCCAGTACTTC.

The rearrangement joins TRBV7-6 to TRBJ2-1; D is perhaps TRBD2 (6 bases). Germline V gene lookup returns CDR1 SGHVS and CDR2 FNYEAQ. This CDR3 is built from 17 residues. V was cut by 4 bases and J by 0 bases, with 16 bases left in between. The CDR3 protein is CASSSPGGEDSYNEQFF. The CDR3 DNA is TGTGCCAGCAGCTCCCCTGGCGGGGAGGACTCCTACAATGAGCAGTTCTTC.

The chain has TRBV11-2 and TRBJ2-1, with D hard to call. The V gene lost 3 bases and the J gene lost 3 bases, with 6 bases spanning the gap. This CDR3 region has 13 residues. From germline, CDR1 is SGHAT and CDR2 FQNNGV. The CDR3 is CASSFIDYNEQFF. CDR3 DNA: TGTGCCAGCAGCTTCATCGACTACAATGAGCAGTTCTTC.

Turning to this clone: The same CDR3 also results from other DNA sequences found in this sample. The V call is TRBV30, the J call TRBJ1-1; D might be TRBD1 (5 bases). Trimming shortened V by 0 bases and J by 5 bases, and 10 bases separated the two germline ends. The CDR3 extends over 13 amino acids. Germline loops: CDR1 GTSNPN, CDR2 SVGIG (reference sequence). The CDR3 spells CAWSVRGGTEAFF. The CDR3 DNA sequence: TGTGCCTGGAGTGTACGCGGGGGTACTGAAGCTTTCTTT.

The J gene is TRBJ1-6, the V gene TRBV2, with D possibly TRBD1 on 5 matching bases. CDR3 length: 16 amino acids. CDR1 is SNHLY and CDR2 is FYNNEI in the germline V gene. V was cut by 8 bases and J by 8 bases, with 22 bases left in between. DNA of the CDR3: TGTGCCAGCCAAGGCGCGCGGGGACCCAGAGATTCACCCCTCCACTTT. Residues: CASQGARGPRDSPLHF.

J is TRBJ2-3 and V is TRBV7-9; D gene unclear. Trimming took 5 bases from V and 3 from J, leaving 15 bases between them. Germline lookup yields CDR1 SEHNR and CDR2 FQNEAQ (reference sequence). The CDR3 covers 15 residues. Here the CDR3 DNA reads TGTGCCAGCAGCCCAACTAATTTGGTTACAGATACGCAGTATTTT. This codes for CASSPTNLVTDTQYF.

Concerning this clone: This specimen includes other DNA sequences encoding the same CDR3. The CDR3 spells CASSLGVSSTDTQYF. CDR3 sequence (DNA): TGTGCCAGCAGCTTGGGGGTCTCCTCCACGGATACGCAGTATTTT. The rearrangement uses TRBV5-4 and TRBJ2-3; D uncertain. V lost 0 bases, J lost 6 bases, and 14 bases lay in between. This CDR3 comprises 15 residues. Germline values: CDR1 SGHNT, CDR2 YYREEE (reference sequence).

This sequence joins TRBV2 and TRBJ1-1; D may be TRBD1 (5 bases). CDR3 length equals 13 residues. Germline-derived CDR1 and CDR2 are SNHLY and FYNNEI. The V and J ends lost 4 bases and 11 bases respectively, with 17 bases between them. CDR3 sequence: CASSGDQGGRAFF. In nucleotides, the CDR3 is TGTGCCAGCAGTGGGGATCAGGGCGGAAGGGCTTTCTTT.

This clone was counted between two and nine times. J is TRBJ2-1 and V is TRBV2; no firm D call. CDR1 is SNHLY and CDR2 is FYNNEI in the germline V gene. CDR3 length: 16 amino acids. Trimming left V 6 bases short and J 5 bases short, with 20 bases between. Here the CDR3 DNA reads TGTGCCAGCAGCGGGCACAGCTCCACTATTGACAATGAGCAGTTCTTC. Translated: CASSGHSSTIDNEQFF. The full variable domain, in which reference TRBV2 and TRBJ2-1 provide the parts outside the CDR3, is EPEVTQTPSHQVTQMGQEVILRCVPISNHLYFYWYRQILGQKVEFLVSFYNNEISEKSEIFDDQFSVERPDGSNFTLKIRSTKLEDSAMYFCASSGHSSTIDNEQFFGPGTRLTVL.